The source of this T cell receptor beta chain is a study of shared clonotypes between healthy human individuals (dated by TCRdb to 2018 to 2021). As for the study more broadly: The cohort comprised a couple of women and a few men aged 18 to 49 years. Per donor, three plates each were used for CD4 naive and CD4 memory, two for CD8 naive, and one for CD8 memory. To estimate repertoire size and how much clonotype sharing occurs between individuals, the study deeply sequenced the blood TCR repertoires of several healthy adults. To increase sequencing depth and limit assay-specific biases, TCR repertoire library preparation and sequencing were carried out by different laboratories using diverse techniques. Between about 0.85 and 9.5 billion PBMCs per donor were obtained by leukapheresis. What the authors observed across the whole study: Compared with non-shared clonotypes, clonotypes shared by all four sorted-subset donors had higher generation probabilities. Rarefaction of sorted-subset datasets indicated incomplete sequencing despite the large sequencing depth. Across a few donors, approximately 4.9% of naive CD4, approximately 4% of naive CD8, roughly 2.3% of memory CD4, and 0.4% of memory CD8 clonotypes were shared. Because the study included only a small number of donors, the genetic and exposure-history diversity represented was limited. Based on pairwise subsampling, the degree of clonotype sharing among donors was expected to be affected by sequencing depth. Sampling was limited to blood, and TCR repertoires in tissue likely differ from TCR repertoires in blood. Naive subsets generally had larger estimated clonotype richness than memory subsets did.

CDR1 and CDR2 are drawn from the germline V gene: KGHSH, LQKENI. Taken from cysteine to phenylalanine, the CDR3 has 15 residues. The kept DNA is CDR3 alone, 45 bases in frame from the first base. Relative to germline, V is missing 6 bases and J is missing 2 bases, with 9 bases of the junction outside any gene match. Using the deep immunoSEQ assay, TCR CDR3 regions were amplified from genomic DNA by multiplex PCR. For each cell subset, the extracted genomic DNA was distributed evenly across all wells of several immunoSEQ 96-well plates, and each plate served as one replicate. For sorted subsets, each replicate PCR was loaded with 200 ng genomic DNA, equivalent to 30,000 or so T cell genomes. Purified libraries were measured with a Qubit 3.0 fluorometer, size-checked on a Bioanalyzer 2100, and measured again with the KAPA Library Quantification kit. Every immunoSEQ 96-well plate was sequenced on a separate single-read 150-cycle Illumina NextSeq 550 flow cell. Per the source publication's procedure: Because the immunoSEQ output held only junctional sequences and lacked quality scores, the filtering could not match the filtering applied to full-length reads. To assign V/J genes and CDR3, sequences were annotated using PyIR, a Python wrapper for IgBLAST v1.9, with IMGT germline references. Reads were filtered out if the reads had weak V/J assignments (E-value above 1e-6), no CDR3, stop codons, out-of-frame junctions, or ambiguous translated residues. V3J clonotypes were defined as sequences sharing the same inferred V gene, J gene, and CDR3 amino acid sequence. Percentage overlap between repertoires was computed as shared unique clonotypes divided by the size of the smaller repertoire. Richness of each repertoire was evaluated using RTK rarefaction, the Chao1 estimator, and Recon v2.1 estimates of unobserved clonotypes. OLGA was used to compute generation probabilities for all TCRbeta clonotypes that the gDNA method yielded from four donors. Not all clones reach the TCRdb copy of this immuneACCESS table, which keeps in-frame sequences only. Checked studies attribute under half of the gap to unresolved V genes and leave the rest unexplained. V and J calls plus clone size are reproduced from that table; the DNA served to infer D and trimming. The sample table shows 980,000 or so clones, and more than 75% are seen once. Clones ranked in the top ten supply approximately 1.5% of the sample.

Donors were healthy HIV-negative adults with no recently reported acute infections or vaccinations. Every donor was a Caucasian adult living in Nashville, Tennessee, USA. CD4+ T cells were enriched by magnetic negative selection, after which naive cells were positively selected on CD45RA and the negative fraction was taken as the memory subset. Blood was collected by leukapheresis, and PBMCs were isolated by Ficoll-Histopaque density gradient centrifugation and then cryopreserved in liquid nitrogen vapor phase. Purity and quantity of every magnetically sorted T cell population were checked by analytical flow cytometry. Each sorted fraction had its genomic DNA isolated and then quantified by UV absorbance on a Nanodrop 2000c. Points on this clone: Its cognate antigen has yet to be identified. The sample holds no much larger clone one base away, and base qualities are not on file.

Sequenced material: memory CD4+ T cells sorted from blood. This sample's cell subset or site label indicates: CD45RA-negative fraction. The rearranged segments are TRBV18 and TRBJ1-1; 7 bases in the middle match TRBD1. The TCR sequence derives from a man between 18 and 29 years old in good health. The CDR3 region: CASSTQGGINTEAFF. The nucleotide sequence is TGTGCCAGCTCCACCCAGGGGGGGATAAACACTGAAGCTTTCTTT. Supplemented by the reference TRBV18 and TRBJ1-1 proteins around the CDR3, the complete variable domain is NAGVMQNPRHLVRRRGQEARLRCSPMKGHSHVYWYRQLPEEGLKFMVYLQKENIIDESGMPKERFSAEFPKEGPSILRIQQVVRGDSAAYFCASSTQGGINTEAFFGQGTRLTVV.